The 2 T cell receptor beta chains reported below all come from one sample, sequenced in a study of T cells in Graves' hyperthyroidism and ophthalmopathy. Amplification yielded TCR beta CDR3 regions, with RNA transcripts as the source. The HTBI set primed first-round TCR CDR3 RT-PCR. A single record per CDR3 protein comes from TCRdb applying MiXCR to the multiplex PCR reads. The repertoire holds nearly 750,000 distinct CDR3 sequences, with under 45% as singletons. What was sequenced was blood. The receptors were sampled from a woman aged 35 to 49 with Graves' hyperthyroidism.

CDR3 loop: CASSLAQGVGLYGYTF. The CDR3 nucleotides read TGTGCCAGCAGCTTAGCGCAGGGGGTAGGGCTCTATGGCTACACCTTC. This rearrangement joins TRBV7-2 to TRBJ1-2, with TRBD1 matching over 7 bases. Germline CDR1 reads SGHTA; CDR2 reads FQGNSA. Trimming cost V 0 bases and J 4 bases; bases outside gene matches: 8. This CDR3 contains 16 residues.

This clonotype is a singleton in its sample. The chain is built from TRBV7-2 and TRBJ2-7; unclear D gene. Per the germline V gene, CDR1 is SGHTA and CDR2 is FQGNSA. Trimming removed 7 bases from V and 7 bases from J, with 23 bases in between. The CDR3 is 15 amino acids. CDR3 DNA: TGTGCCAGCACCCCAATCTCCGGAAGCCTGCGGGAGCAGTACTTC. Its translation: CASTPISGSLREQYF.